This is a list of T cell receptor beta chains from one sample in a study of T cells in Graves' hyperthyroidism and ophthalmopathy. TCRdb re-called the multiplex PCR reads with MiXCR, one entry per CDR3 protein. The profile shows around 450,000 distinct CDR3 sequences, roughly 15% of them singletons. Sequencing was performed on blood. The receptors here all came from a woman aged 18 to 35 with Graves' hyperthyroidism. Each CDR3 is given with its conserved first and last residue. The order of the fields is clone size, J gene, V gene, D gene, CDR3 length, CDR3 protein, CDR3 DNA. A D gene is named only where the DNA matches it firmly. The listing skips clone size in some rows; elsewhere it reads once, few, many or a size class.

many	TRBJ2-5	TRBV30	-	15	CAWSTTAGTQETQYF	TGTGCCTGGAGTACTACTGCGGGAACCCAAGAGACCCAGTACTTC
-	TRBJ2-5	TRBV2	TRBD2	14	CASTQAGGGETQYF	TGTGCCAGCACACAAGCGGGAGGGGGAGAGACCCAGTACTTC
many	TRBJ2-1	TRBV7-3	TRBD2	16	CASSLRLAGLGGEQFF	TGTGCCAGCAGCTTAAGATTAGCGGGATTGGGAGGTGAGCAGTTCTTC
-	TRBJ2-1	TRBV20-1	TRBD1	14	CSARQGAGYNEQFF	TGCAGTGCTAGACAGGGGGCGGGCTACAATGAGCAGTTCTTC
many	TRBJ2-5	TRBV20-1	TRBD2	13	CSASRLAEETQYF	TGCAGTGCTAGCCGTCTAGCGGAAGAGACCCAGTACTTC
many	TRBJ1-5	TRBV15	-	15	CATSSHPGPSQPQHF	TGTGCCACCAGCAGCCACCCAGGGCCAAGTCAGCCCCAGCATTTT
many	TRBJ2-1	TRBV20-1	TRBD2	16	CSARPATSGRYNEQFF	TGCAGTGCTAGACCTGCGACTAGCGGGAGATACAATGAGCAGTTCTTC
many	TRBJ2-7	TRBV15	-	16	CATSREYGGRSYEQYF	TGTGCCACCAGCAGAGAGTATGGGGGCCGCTCCTACGAGCAGTACTTC
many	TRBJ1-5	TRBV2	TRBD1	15	CASRGDRGSVQPQHF	TGTGCCAGCAGAGGGGACAGGGGGTCGGTTCAGCCCCAGCATTTT
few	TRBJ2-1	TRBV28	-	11	CASRSYNEQSF	TGTGCCAGCAGATCCTACAATGAGCAGTCCTTC
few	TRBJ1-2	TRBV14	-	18	CASSQDWDGLRPNYGYTF	TGTGCCAGCAGCCAAGATTGGGACGGCCTAAGACCTAACTATGGCTACACCTTC
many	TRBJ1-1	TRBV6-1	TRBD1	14	CASSDHRGNTEAFF	TGTGCCAGCAGTGACCACAGGGGGAACACTGAAGCTTTCTTT
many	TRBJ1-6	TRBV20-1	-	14	CSARDAGPNSPLHF	TGCAGTGCTAGAGATGCAGGACCTAATTCACCCCTCCACTTT
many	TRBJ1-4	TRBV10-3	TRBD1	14	CATSARGQGEKLFF	TGTGCCACCTCGGCAAGGGGGCAGGGTGAAAAACTGTTTTTT
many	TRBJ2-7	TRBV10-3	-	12	CAISGQVYEQYF	TGTGCCATCAGTGGGCAGGTCTACGAGCAGTACTTC
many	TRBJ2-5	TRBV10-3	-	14	CAIGRRGEGETQYF	TGTGCCATAGGTCGGCGGGGAGAGGGAGAGACCCAGTACTTC
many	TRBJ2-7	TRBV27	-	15	CASSLLGGNRGEQYF	TGTGCCAGCAGTTTATTAGGCGGAAATAGGGGCGAGCAGTACTTC
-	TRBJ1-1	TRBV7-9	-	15	CASSLFRGGETEAFF	TGTGCCAGCAGCCTCTTCAGGGGTGGGGAGACTGAAGCTTTCTTT
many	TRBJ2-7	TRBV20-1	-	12	CSAPPCSYEQYF	TGCAGTGCACCTCCGTGCTCCTACGAGCAGTACTTC
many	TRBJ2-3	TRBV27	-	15	CASSKDIYSADTQYF	TGTGCCAGCAGTAAAGACATATACAGCGCAGATACGCAGTATTTT
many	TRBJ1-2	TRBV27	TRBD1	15	CASSLQGQRNYGYTF	TGTGCCAGCAGTTTACAGGGACAGAGAAACTATGGCTACACCTTC
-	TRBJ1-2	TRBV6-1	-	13	CASSPGGPYGYTF	TGTGCCAGCAGCCCGGGCGGACCCTATGGCTACACCTTC
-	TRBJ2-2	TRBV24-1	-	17	CATSDFLMAAVSGELFF	TGTGCCACCAGTGATTTCCTGATGGCCGCCGTATCCGGGGAGCTGTTTTTT
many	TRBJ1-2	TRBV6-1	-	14	CASSEMSESPSASF	TGTGCCAGCAGTGAAATGTCCGAATCCCCCTCTGCATCCTTC
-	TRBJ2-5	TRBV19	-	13	CASSISGKETQYF	TGTGCCAGTAGTATTTCGGGGAAAGAGACCCAGTACTTC
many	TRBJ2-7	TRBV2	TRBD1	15	CASSEYGTGAYEQYF	TGTGCCAGCAGTGAGTACGGGACAGGGGCCTACGAGCAGTACTTC
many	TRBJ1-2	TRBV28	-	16	CASSFSRRTKAEGYTF	TGTGCCAGCAGTTTTAGCCGGAGGACAAAGGCGGAGGGCTACACCTTC
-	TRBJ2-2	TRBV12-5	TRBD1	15	CARPPGQKNTGELFF	TGTGCCCGGCCCCCGGGACAGAAGAACACCGGGGAGCTGTTTTTT
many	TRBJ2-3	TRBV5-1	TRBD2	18	CASSPSFGAGGHTDTQYF	TGCGCCAGCAGCCCCTCCTTCGGGGCGGGAGGCCACACAGATACGCAGTATTTT
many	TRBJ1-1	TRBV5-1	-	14	CASSLLQGNTEAFF	TGCGCCAGCAGCTTGTTACAGGGGAACACTGAAGCTTTCTTT
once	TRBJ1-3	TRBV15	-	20	CATSRDSRHYRARTGNTIYF	TGTGCCACCAGCAGAGATTCCCGGCACTACAGGGCACGAACTGGAAACACCATATATTTT
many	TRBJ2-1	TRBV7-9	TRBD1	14	CASSSRQGGDEQFF	TGTGCCAGCAGCTCCCGACAGGGGGGCGATGAGCAGTTCTTC
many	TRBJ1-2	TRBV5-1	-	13	CASSLAGLVGYTF	TGCGCCAGCAGCTTGGCCGGACTGGTCGGCTACACCTTC
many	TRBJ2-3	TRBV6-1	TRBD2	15	CASSATGGGTDTQYF	TGTGCCAGCAGTGCAACGGGAGGGGGGACAGATACGCAGTATTTT
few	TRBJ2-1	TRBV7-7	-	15	CASSLGTASVNEQFF	TGTGCTAGCAGCTTAGGCACAGCTAGCGTCAATGAGCAGTTCTTC
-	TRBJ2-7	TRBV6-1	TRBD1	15	CASRLRDRGIYEQYF	TGTGCCAGCAGACTCCGGGACAGGGGGATCTACGAGCAGTACTTC
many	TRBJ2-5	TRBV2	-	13	CASSGQVSETQYF	TGTGCCAGCAGTGGACAGGTTTCAGAGACCCAGTACTTC
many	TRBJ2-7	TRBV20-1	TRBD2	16	CSAAGLAGRSSYEQYF	TGCAGTGCAGCGGGACTAGCGGGGAGATCTTCCTACGAGCAGTACTTC
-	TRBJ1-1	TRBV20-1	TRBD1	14	CSARKGQGGTEAFF	TGCAGTGCTAGGAAAGGACAGGGCGGCACTGAAGCTTTCTTT